The 5 T cell receptor beta chains presented below share a single source sample, sequenced in a study of vaccination and CD4 T cells after COVID-19. For these TCRs, the target antigens are not known. The treatment: approximately nine-day PBMC culture with coronavirus spike peptide pools or control peptides (ViraFEST assay). Cultured CD4+ T cells had their DNA profiled by the Oncomine TCR Beta short-read assay. TCRdb reprocessed the PCR reads with MiXCR, giving one entry per CDR3 protein. The sample holds roughly 16,000 distinct CDR3 sequences, less than 70% seen once. Material: CD4+ T cells from blood, cultured in vitro. The receptors were sampled from a human donor who had recovered from COVID-19.

The chain is built from TRBV11-3 and TRBJ2-7, with 8 bases fitting TRBD2. CDR3 size: 16 residues. Germline V gene data show CDR1 as SGHNT and CDR2 as YENEEA. Germline trimming cut 5 bases from V and 2 bases from J; bases unmatched to any gene: 11. Here the CDR3 reads CASSHMAGTSPYEQYF. CDR3 nucleotide sequence: TGTGCCAGCAGCCATATGGCCGGGACTAGTCCCTACGAGCAGTACTTC. The full variable domain, in which reference TRBV11-3 and TRBJ2-7 provide the parts outside the CDR3, is EAGVVQSPRYKIIEKKQPVAFWCNPISGHNTLYWYLQNLGQGPELLIRYENEEAVDDSQLPKDRFSAERLKGVDSTLKIQPAELGDSAVYLCASSHMAGTSPYEQYFGPGTRLTVT.

The chain couples TRBV27 to TRBJ1-2; D perhaps matches TRBD1 (6 bases). Germline CDR1 MNHEY, CDR2 SMNVEV (reference sequence). CDR3 length: 15 amino acids. V was cut by 6 bases and J by 4 bases, with 18 bases left in between. CDR3 region: CASRRDTTHPYGYTF. The CDR3 DNA is TGTGCCAGCAGGAGGGACACAACACACCCCTATGGCTACACCTTC.

J is TRBJ2-5 and V is TRBV6-2 or TRBV6-3, with D possibly being TRBD2 (6 bases). There are 15 residues in the CDR3. Germline V lookup: CDR1 MNHEY, CDR2 SVGEGT. Between the trimmed V and J ends, which lost 2 bases and 7 bases, there was a span of 17 bases. The CDR3 bases are TGTGCCAGCAGTTACGTAGTTGTTGGGCGGGGGACCCAGTACTTC. Amino acids: CASSYVVVGRGTQYF.

The rearrangement links TRBV7-9 to TRBJ1-3, with 7 bases aligning to TRBD1. The germline CDR1 and CDR2 sequences are SEHNR and FQNEAQ (reference sequence). Unmatched junction bases numbered 16, after V lost 6 bases and J lost 8 bases. The CDR3 loop spans 16 amino acids. The CDR3 DNA reads TGTGCCAGCAGTCAAGGGAGACAGGGCGGCATAGACACCATATATTTT. Protein sequence: CASSQGRQGGIDTIYF.

J is TRBJ2-3 and V is TRBV20-1, with D tentatively TRBD2 (5 bases). Germline lookup yields CDR1 DFQATT and CDR2 SNEGSKA (reference sequence). V was shortened by 2 bases and J by 2 bases, with 14 bases between the two germline ends. The CDR3 is made up of 15 amino acids. In DNA, the CDR3 is TGCAGTGCTAGACGAACGAGCGGATTCACAGATACGCAGTATTTT. Translation: CSARRTSGFTDTQYF.